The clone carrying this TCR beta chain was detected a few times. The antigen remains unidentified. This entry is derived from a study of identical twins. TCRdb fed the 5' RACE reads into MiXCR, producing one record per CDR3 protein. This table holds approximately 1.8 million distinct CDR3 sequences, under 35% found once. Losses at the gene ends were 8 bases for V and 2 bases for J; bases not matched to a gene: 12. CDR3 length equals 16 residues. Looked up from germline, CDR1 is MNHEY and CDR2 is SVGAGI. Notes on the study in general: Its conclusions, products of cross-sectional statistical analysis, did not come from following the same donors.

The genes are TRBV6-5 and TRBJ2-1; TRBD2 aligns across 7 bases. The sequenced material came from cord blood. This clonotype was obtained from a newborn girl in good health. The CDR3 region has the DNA TGTGCCAGCCGGGAGGATCTAGATACGACCTACAATGAGCAGTTCTTC. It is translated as CASREDLDTTYNEQFF.